This T cell receptor (beta chain) is drawn from a study of blood T cell repertoires in COVID-19. Overall study: Donors in the United States, Italy and Spain gave samples during acute or convalescent COVID-19. From T cells, B-cell-depleted T cells, or PBMCs came the material, which was cDNA or gDNA.

The CDR3 runs to 14 residues. Germline V gene data show CDR1 as SNHLY and CDR2 as FYNNEI. The V and J ends lost 7 bases and 7 bases respectively, with 20 bases between them. The authors' processing: How many nucleated cells were present was estimated from reference gene primer amplification. Sequenced by immunoSEQ multiplex PCR; TCRdb stores in-frame clones only, minus some. The V and J calls and clone size are taken from that table; D and trimming were inferred from the DNA. This table holds 200,000 to 250,000 clones, approximately 84% found once. V and J are TRBV2 and TRBJ2-7; D remains unclear. The clonotype originates from a man older than 75 with acute or convalescent COVID-19. The sequenced sample was peripheral blood. The CDR3 DNA reads as TGTGCCAGCACCATCCTGAGATCGGTTATTGAGCAGTACTTC. Translated, it gives CASTILRSVIEQYF.